One and the same sample provided the 27 T cell receptor beta chains below, sequenced in a study of response to subunit inactivated influenza vaccine. TCRdb re-derived calls from the RT-PCR reads in MiXCR, one entry per CDR3 protein. The table lists some 480,000 distinct CDR3 sequences, roughly 11% of them singletons. Sample: PBMCs from blood, taken 35 to 45 days after vaccination. These TCRs come from a man between 50 and 59 years old who received an inactivated influenza vaccine.

The chain carries TRBV5-6 and TRBJ2-5; TRBD2 matches 9 bases. This CDR3 is 18 amino acids long. With V trimmed by 0 bases and J by 0 bases, 9 bases remained unmatched. Germline values: CDR1 SGHDT, CDR2 YYEEEE. DNA for the CDR3: TGTGCCAGCAGCTTGGTGATAGCGGGGGCCGGGTACCAAGAGACCCAGTACTTC. Its protein product is CASSLVIAGAGYQETQYF.

The chain joins TRBV6-2 or TRBV6-3 to TRBJ2-6, with unresolved D. Per the germline V gene, CDR1 is MNHEY and CDR2 is SVGEGT. The germline V and J ends were trimmed by 1 base and 0 bases, with 13 bases remaining between them. This CDR3 comprises 18 residues. Here the CDR3 reads CASSYYVGPNSGANVLTF. The CDR3 DNA reads TGTGCCAGCAGTTACTACGTCGGGCCAAACTCTGGGGCCAACGTCCTGACTTTC.

This clonotype came up many times. The CDR3 DNA sequence: TGTGCCAGCAGTTTTTTATCGGGGGCTCGCAATGAGCAGTTCTTC. It specifies CASSFLSGARNEQFF. The J gene is TRBJ2-1, the V gene TRBV12-3 or TRBV12-4; D is tentatively TRBD1 or TRBD2 (6 bases each). The V end lost 3 bases, the J end lost 6 bases, and 15 bases lay between the germline ends. CDR3 size: 15 residues.

This clonotype was seen more than once but under ten times. Here the CDR3 reads CASSSTGERETQYF. In nucleotides, the CDR3 is TGTGCCAGCAGCTCAACGGGAGAGAGGGAGACCCAGTACTTC. The chain has TRBV7-2 and TRBJ2-5; D possibly corresponds to TRBD2 (6 bases). The V gene lost 4 bases and the J gene lost 5 bases, with 14 bases spanning the gap. In germline, CDR1 is SGHTA, CDR2 FQGNSA. CDR3 length: 14 residues. The variable domain in full, completed from reference TRBV7-2 and TRBJ2-5, reads GAGVSQSPSNKVTEKGKDVELRCDPISGHTALYWYRQSLGQGLEFLIYFQGNSAPDKSGLPSDRFSAERTGGSVSTLTIQRTQQEDSAVYLCASSSTGERETQYFGPGTRLLVL.

The rearrangement links TRBV2 to TRBJ2-1; TRBD2 agrees at 10 bases. V gave up 4 bases and J gave up 6 bases; unmatched junction bases: 15. This CDR3 is built from 18 residues. Germline-derived CDR1 and CDR2 are SNHLY and FYNNEI. CDR3 nucleotides: TGTGCCAGCAGTGTGCGAGCGGGGGGGCCCTCTTCTGGCAATGAGCAGTTCTTC. Translated: CASSVRAGGPSSGNEQFF.

This clonotype was counted between two and nine times. The CDR3 DNA reads as TGCGCCAGCAGCTTGTGGGGGGCTCGGAACACTGAAGCTTTCTTT. Its translation is CASSLWGARNTEAFF. V and J are TRBV5-1 and TRBJ1-1, with a weak D call TRBD1 (6 bases). The CDR3 spans 15 residues. The germline gives CDR1 SGHRS, CDR2 YFSETQ. Trimming stripped 1 base from V and 1 base from J, with 11 bases between.

V usage is TRBV7-9 and J usage is TRBJ2-3, with TRBD1 identical over 7 bases. Trimming cost V 5 bases and J 10 bases; bases outside gene matches: 3. Germline V gene data show CDR1 as SEHNR and CDR2 as FQNEAQ (reference sequence). CDR3 size: 11 residues. CDR3 sequence: CASSTTGAQYF. CDR3 coding DNA: TGTGCCAGCAGCACAACAGGGGCGCAGTATTTT.

Comments on this clonotype: One junction end does not reproduce the germline sequence, and a read error may be involved. The chain uses TRBV5-1 and TRBJ1-4, with a weak D call TRBD1 (5 bases). CDR1 SGHRS and CDR2 YFSETQ come from the germline V gene. This CDR3 spans 15 amino acids. CDR3: CASSLSQAHGKNLFF. The CDR3, as DNA: TGCGCCAGCAGCTTGTCACAGGCTCATGGGAAAAATCTGTTTTTT.

This clonotype was recorded many times. V usage is TRBV6-2 or TRBV6-3 and J usage is TRBJ2-4; 7 positions agree with TRBD1. The junction had 21 bases not matched to a gene; V was cut back by 5 bases and J by 2 bases. The CDR3 length is 20 residues. Germline CDR1 is MNHEY and CDR2 is SVGEGT. The CDR3 reads CASSPPDTRGRDVTKNIQYF. The CDR3 coding sequence is TGTGCCAGCAGTCCTCCAGATACAAGGGGGCGCGATGTGACCAAAAACATTCAGTACTTC.

This clonotype was counted a few times. V usage is TRBV7-7 and J usage is TRBJ2-2; D uncertain. The CDR3 is 13 residues long. V dropped 5 bases and J dropped 2 bases, with 6 bases sitting between them. Germline CDR1 SSHAT, CDR2 FNYEAQ (reference sequence). The CDR3 loop is CASSHSNTGELFF. CDR3 in DNA: TGTGCCAGCAGCCACAGTAACACCGGGGAGCTGTTTTTT.

This clonotype was observed at least ten times. The rearrangement links TRBV5-5 to TRBJ1-1, with D uncertain. Germline CDR1 reads SGHKS; CDR2 reads YYEKEE (reference sequence). This CDR3 has 14 residues. V lost 1 base and J 1 base, leaving 8 bases between the germline ends. In DNA, the CDR3 is TGTGCCAGCAGCTTGTTGGACTGGAACACTGAAGCTTTCTTT. This codes for CASSLLDWNTEAFF.

The V and J genes are TRBV5-1 and TRBJ2-2; D might be TRBD1 (6 bases). The germline gives CDR1 SGHRS, CDR2 YFSETQ. The V end lost 0 bases, the J end lost 7 bases, and 19 bases lay between the germline ends. CDR3 length: 17 amino acids. The CDR3 reads CASSLEGTGFDVGELFF. The CDR3 DNA reads as TGCGCCAGCAGCTTGGAGGGCACAGGGTTTGACGTCGGGGAGCTGTTTTTT.

This clonotype has a handful of counts. The chain couples TRBV7-2 to TRBJ2-3; 8 bases are a match to TRBD1. CDR3 size: 15 residues. CDR1 and CDR2 (germline): SGHTA, FQGNSA. The trim removed 1 base at V and 5 bases at J, leaving 5 bases unmatched. The CDR3: CASSLVSGGVDTQYF. The CDR3 DNA sequence: TGTGCCAGCAGCTTAGTCTCAGGGGGCGTAGATACGCAGTATTTT.

At least ten counts were recorded for this clonotype. The V and J genes are TRBV5-6 and TRBJ2-1; 7 nucleotides align to TRBD2. The germline gives CDR1 SGHDT, CDR2 YYEEEE. V shed 0 bases and J 5 bases; nucleotides not matched to a gene: 5. This CDR3 is built from 15 residues. The CDR3 is CASSLVASGHNEQFF. The CDR3 coding sequence is TGTGCCAGCAGCTTGGTAGCTAGCGGCCACAATGAGCAGTTCTTC.

The chain uses TRBV7-8 and TRBJ1-5; tentatively, D is TRBD1 (5 bases). With 6 bases removed from V and 5 bases from J, the gap between germline ends came to 14 bases. This CDR3 is built from 14 residues. CDR1 and CDR2 from the germline V gene are SGHVS and FQNEAQ. CDR3 nucleotides: TGTGCCAGCAGGATGGCGGGGGATTATCAGCCCCAGCATTTT. Its translation is CASRMAGDYQPQHF.

V gene TRBV20-1 combines with J gene TRBJ2-2, with D maybe TRBD1 (5 bases). The germline V and J ends were trimmed by 4 bases and 13 bases, with 13 bases remaining between them. Germline loops: CDR1 DFQATT, CDR2 SNEGSKA (reference sequence). This CDR3 contains 11 residues. The CDR3 spells CSATRWGALFF. The CDR3 region has the DNA TGCAGTGCTACCCGTTGGGGCGCGCTGTTTTTT.

This clonotype was recorded many times. The rearrangement links TRBV5-5 to TRBJ2-5; D may match TRBD1 or TRBD2 (6 bases each). Trimming pared 4 bases from V and 2 bases from J, leaving 12 bases between. This CDR3 is 14 amino acids long. The germline V gene encodes CDR1 SGHKS and CDR2 YYEKEE (reference sequence). The CDR3 DNA is TGTGCCAGCAGCGGAGGGACACAACAAGAGACCCAGTACTTC. It yields the protein CASSGGTQQETQYF.

On this clonotype itself: This sequence may be a read error, since a much larger clone differs from it by one base. J is TRBJ2-3 and V is TRBV5-1, with a weak D call TRBD2 (5 bases). The V gene lost 9 bases and the J gene lost 5 bases, with 19 bases spanning the gap. The germline V gene encodes CDR1 SGHRS and CDR2 YFSETQ. CDR3 length: 14 amino acids. CDR3 residues: CAIAPGAVVDTQYF. In DNA, the CDR3 is TGCGCCATCGCGCCCGGAGCGGTCGTAGATACGCAGTATTTT.

This chain's CDR3 is CASSQSLITGHTQETQYF. DNA for the CDR3: TGCGCCAGCAGCCAATCCCTTATCACGGGACATACCCAAGAGACCCAGTACTTC. The chain couples TRBV4-3 to TRBJ2-5; possible D gene TRBD1, 6 bases. The V and J ends lost 2 bases and 1 base respectively, with 20 bases between them. The length of the CDR3 is 18 residues. Germline V CDR1 and CDR2: LGHNA, YSLEER.

The rearrangement joins TRBV7-2 to TRBJ2-5; no definite D call. Germline V gives CDR1 SGHTA, CDR2 FQGNSA. This CDR3 is 16 amino acids long. V shed 3 bases and J shed 0 bases, with 14 bases lying between them. CDR3 sequence: CASSLPSRADQETQYF. The CDR3 DNA reads as TGTGCCAGCAGCTTGCCCTCCCGGGCCGACCAAGAGACCCAGTACTTC. The full variable domain, completed using reference TRBV7-2 and TRBJ2-5, is GAGVSQSPSNKVTEKGKDVELRCDPISGHTALYWYRQSLGQGLEFLIYFQGNSAPDKSGLPSDRFSAERTGGSVSTLTIQRTQQEDSAVYLCASSLPSRADQETQYFGPGTRLLVL.

The chain uses TRBV12-3 or TRBV12-4 and TRBJ1-1; D is possibly TRBD1 (5 bases). Trimming took 6 bases from V and 1 from J, leaving 12 bases between them. The CDR3 has 14 amino acids. In nucleotides, the CDR3 is TGTGCCAGCAGCCTCCGGAGGGGGAACACTGAAGCTTTCTTT. Its protein is CASSLRRGNTEAFF.

This clonotype was detected a few times. The gene calls are TRBV6-2 or TRBV6-3 and TRBJ2-1, with D possibly matching TRBD1 (8 bases). The CDR3 totals 16 residues. V was trimmed by 2 bases and J by 9 bases, leaving 20 bases between them. Germline V gives CDR1 MNHEY, CDR2 SVGEGT. CDR3 amino acids: CASSYPITGGDSEQFF. The CDR3 DNA reads as TGTGCCAGCAGTTACCCCATAACAGGGGGGGATAGTGAGCAGTTCTTC.

This clonotype occurred many times. An end of the junction differs from the germline gene, which may be a read error. The chain combines TRBV12-3 or TRBV12-4 with TRBJ2-1; 8 bases line up with TRBD2. The CDR3 covers 14 residues. The CDR3 DNA reads TGTGCCAGCAGGTTAGCGGGGCCCTACAATGAGCAGTTCTTC. It specifies CASRLAGPYNEQFF.

This clonotype showed up many times. V is TRBV15 and J is TRBJ1-2; D uncertain. Between the trimmed V and J ends, which lost 2 bases and 3 bases, there was a span of 13 bases. CDR1 LNHNV and CDR2 YYDKDF come from the germline V gene (reference sequence). The CDR3 runs to 15 residues. The CDR3 DNA reads as TGTGCCACCAGCAGAAGTGGATCCACCTACTATGGCTACACCTTC. It is translated as CATSRSGSTYYGYTF.

The V and J genes are TRBV9 and TRBJ2-1; 12 nucleotides line up with TRBD2. The V gene's germline CDR1 is SGDLS and CDR2 YYNGEE. The junction had 7 bases not matched to a gene; V was cut back by 3 bases and J by 3 bases. The CDR3 runs to 17 residues. CDR3 sequence: CASSARLAGGLYNEQFF. The DNA of the CDR3 is TGTGCCAGCAGCGCGCGCCTAGCGGGGGGGCTCTACAATGAGCAGTTCTTC. Based on the CDR3 plus reference TRBV9 and TRBJ2-1, the full variable domain is DSGVTQTPKHLITATGQRVTLRCSPRSGDLSVYWYQQSLDQGLQFLIQYYNGEERAKGNILERFSAQQFPDLHSELNLSSLELGDSALYFCASSARLAGGLYNEQFFGPGTRLTVL.

This clonotype appeared a few times. This rearrangement joins TRBV4-2 to TRBJ1-2, with 7 bases aligning to TRBD1. V trimming: 2 bases; J trimming: 6 bases; junction bases outside the gene matches: 9. The CDR3 runs 15 residues. The germline gives CDR1 LGHNA, CDR2 YNFKEQ. The CDR3 region has the DNA TGTGCCAGCAGCCAACCCCGACAGGGAATTGATGGCTACACCTTC. Its translation is CASSQPRQGIDGYTF.

The rearrangement uses TRBV6-2 or TRBV6-3 and TRBJ2-1; D is perhaps TRBD2 (6 bases). V was pared by 10 bases and J by 0 bases, with 13 bases between. Germline V gene data show CDR1 as MNHEY and CDR2 as SVGEGT. The CDR3 runs 14 residues. The CDR3 sequence is CAIRNGGSYNEQFF. The CDR3, as DNA: TGTGCCATCAGGAACGGGGGCTCCTACAATGAGCAGTTCTTC.